The entry that follows covers one T cell receptor beta chain sequence. The antigen is not known. Clones were sequenced by immunoSEQ multiplex PCR, and TCRdb holds only the in-frame ones, with some missing. The repertoire includes more than 1 million clones, around 78% of them detected once, and approximately 0.5% sits in the top ten. Those who donated, Caucasian adults without exception, all lived in Nashville, Tennessee. This sample stems from a study of shared clonotypes between healthy human individuals. The CDR3 is 17 amino acids. After removal of 3 bases from V and 2 bases from J, the junction contained 10 bases not matched to a gene. CDR1 is LGHNA and CDR2 is YSLEER in the germline V gene. Study-wide results and limits: Generation of non-shared clonotypes was less probable than generation of clonotypes shared by all four donors.

The sequenced material came from memory CD4+ T cells from PBMCs. Subset described: CD45RA-negative fraction. The chain combines TRBV4-3 with TRBJ2-3, with 8 positions matching TRBD2. The sequence came from a man between 18 and 35 years old in good health. Some clones in this sample may be carry-over from other donors' samples. The CDR3 DNA reads TGCGCCAGCAGCCAGGCCGCCGGGACTAGATACACAGATACGCAGTATTTT. Its protein product is CASSQAAGTRYTDTQYF.